One and the same sample provided the 8 T cell receptor beta chains below, sequenced in a study of T cell changes during pregnancy in multiple sclerosis. Assay: immunoSEQ multiplex PCR; the TCRdb copy retains only in-frame clones and omits some. Here the sample spans 50,000 or so clones, roughly 92% being singletons. The material sequenced was CD4+ T cells from peripheral blood mononuclear cells, taken in the third trimester of pregnancy. The receptors derive from a female donor with multiple sclerosis, enrolled in a pregnancy study.

The chain joins TRBV14 to TRBJ2-7; 8 bases map to TRBD2. Germline V lookup: CDR1 SGHDN, CDR2 FVKESK. This CDR3 comprises 15 residues. Germline trimming cut 4 bases from V and 2 bases from J; bases unmatched to any gene: 7. The CDR3 here is CASSRQPGGAYEQYF. The CDR3 DNA reads as TGTGCCAGCAGCCGCCAACCCGGGGGGGCCTACGAGCAGTACTTC.

The chain carries TRBV5-5 and TRBJ2-6; D uncertain. The germline V gene has CDR1 SGHKS and CDR2 YYEKEE (reference sequence). This CDR3 region has 15 residues. V was shortened by 0 bases and J by 0 bases, with 4 bases between the two germline ends. The CDR3, as DNA: TGTGCCAGCAGCTTGGTCGTCTCTGGGGCCAACGTCCTGACTTTC. Translation gives CASSLVVSGANVLTF.

The CDR3 reads CASSPSSGINQPQHF. The CDR3 coding sequence is TGCGCCAGCAGCCCCTCCTCCGGGATCAATCAGCCCCAGCATTTT. The chain is built from TRBV5-1 and TRBJ1-5; no reliable D call. The ends were cut back, 4 bases at V and 3 bases at J, with 14 bases in the middle. Germline V gives CDR1 SGHRS, CDR2 YFSETQ. CDR3 length equals 15 residues. The full variable domain, completed using reference TRBV5-1 and TRBJ1-5, is KAGVTQTPRYLIKTRGQQVTLSCSPISGHRSVSWYQQTPGQGLQFLFEYFSETQRNKGNFPGRFSGRQFSNSRSEMNVSTLELGDSALYLCASSPSSGINQPQHFGDGTRLSIL.

This rearrangement joins TRBV28 to TRBJ1-5, with D perhaps TRBD1 (6 bases). In germline, CDR1 is MDHEN, CDR2 SYDVKM. V lost 4 bases and J 0 bases, leaving 19 bases between the germline ends. The CDR3 consists of 18 residues. The CDR3 coding sequence is TGTGCCAGCAGTTCCCAGGGGTTGGGGGGGTATAGCAATCAGCCCCAGCATTTT. It encodes CASSSQGLGGYSNQPQHF.

V and J are TRBV28 and TRBJ2-3; 10 nucleotides agree with TRBD2. The germline V gene encodes CDR1 MDHEN and CDR2 SYDVKM. J lost 2 bases, V lost 1 base, and 9 bases had no gene match. The CDR3 has 18 residues. CDR3 bases: TGTGCCAGCAGTTTATCTATGGGACTAGCGTTCCACACAGATACGCAGTATTTT. It translates to CASSLSMGLAFHTDTQYF.

This chain uses TRBV19 with TRBJ2-3, with 9 bases that match TRBD1. Germline loops: CDR1 LNHDA, CDR2 SQIVND (reference sequence). CDR3 length: 15 residues. V shed 5 bases and J 4 bases; nucleotides not matched to a gene: 7. CDR3 coding DNA: TGTGCCAGTAGTCTGCCGGGACAGGGAGCAGATACGCAGTATTTT. Residues: CASSLPGQGADTQYF.

This clone is a singleton in its sample. The chain employs TRBV2 and TRBJ1-6; no clear D gene. V was trimmed by 8 bases and J by 7 bases, leaving 9 bases between them. There are 12 residues in the CDR3. Germline V CDR1 and CDR2: SNHLY, FYNNEI. CDR3 region: CASCPSNSPLHF. DNA for the CDR3: TGTGCCAGCTGTCCGTCCAATTCACCCCTCCACTTT.

The chain links TRBV5-4 to TRBJ2-7; the match to TRBD1 covers 9 bases. The CDR3 sequence is 15 residues long. V trimming: 5 bases; J trimming: 5 bases; junction bases outside the gene matches: 11. The germline CDR1 and CDR2 sequences are SGHNT and YYREEE (reference sequence). The CDR3 DNA reads as TGTGCCAGCAGGGGGGACAGGGCCAACTGGGACGAGCAGTACTTC. It is translated as CASRGDRANWDEQYF.